This passage covers 21 T cell receptor beta chains from one sample sequenced in a study of PD-1 blockade in mismatch repair-deficient tumors. The assay was immunoSEQ multiplex PCR, and TCRdb's table has in-frame clones only and misses some. This sample has roughly 34,000 clones; 80% occur once, and the top ten carry about 3.7%. Sequences were derived from PBMCs, sampled around 6 weeks after starting pembrolizumab. These receptors came from an adult with mismatch repair-deficient cancer.

The genes are TRBV28 and TRBJ2-5; a weak D match, TRBD1 (6 bases). The germline V and J ends were trimmed by 6 bases and 5 bases, with 13 bases remaining between them. Germline V CDR1 and CDR2: MDHEN, SYDVKM. This CDR3 contains 13 residues. CDR3 DNA sequence: TGTGCCAGCAGGCGTACAGGGTCGGAGACCCAGTACTTC. Encoded protein: CASRRTGSETQYF.

The chain combines TRBV9 with TRBJ2-2; D gene ambiguous. The CDR3 has 14 residues. V was trimmed by 0 bases and J by 2 bases, leaving 5 bases between them. Germline assignment: CDR1 SGDLS and CDR2 YYNGEE. As DNA, the CDR3 is TGTGCCAGCAGCGTAGTCCTAAACACCGGGGAGCTGTTTTTT. Its translation: CASSVVLNTGELFF.

This chain connects TRBV19 to TRBJ2-4; perhaps TRBD1 as D (6 bases). Germline assignment: CDR1 LNHDA and CDR2 SQIVND (reference sequence). This CDR3 comprises 16 residues. Trimming left V 6 bases short and J 3 bases short, with 18 bases between. CDR3 bases: TGTGCCAGTAGGTCTGGGACAACCCAGGGCAAAAACATTCAGTACTTC. As protein: CASRSGTTQGKNIQYF.

This chain joins TRBV2 and TRBJ2-1; 13 positions agree with TRBD2. Germline CDR1 is SNHLY and CDR2 is FYNNEI. With V trimmed by 8 bases and J by 4 bases, 2 bases remained unmatched. This CDR3 is 14 amino acids long. The CDR3, as DNA: TGTGCCAGCGGGACTAGCGGGAATTACAATGAGCAGTTCTTC. As protein: CASGTSGNYNEQFF.

The chain combines TRBV4-2 with TRBJ2-7, with a weak D call TRBD2 (6 bases). There are 15 residues in the CDR3. Per germline, CDR1 LGHNA and CDR2 YNFKEQ. V was trimmed by 0 bases and J by 0 bases, leaving 9 bases between them. CDR3: CASSQDSGASYEQYF. CDR3 nucleotide sequence: TGTGCCAGCAGCCAAGATAGCGGAGCCTCCTACGAGCAGTACTTC.

The genes are TRBV28 and TRBJ1-5, with D maybe TRBD1 (6 bases). The V and J ends lost 5 bases and 0 bases respectively, with 8 bases between them. Germline CDR1 is MDHEN and CDR2 is SYDVKM. This CDR3 spans 14 amino acids. The CDR3 DNA reads TGTGCCAGCAGTCCAGGGGTTAGCAATCAGCCCCAGCATTTT. Translation: CASSPGVSNQPQHF.

This clone was found once. The chain employs TRBV7-9 and TRBJ2-1; D gene unclear. Germline CDR1 is SEHNR and CDR2 is FQNEAQ (reference sequence). The CDR3 length is 19 residues. V was pared by 0 bases and J by 0 bases, with 18 bases between. This CDR3 reads CASSLAHVTRLRSYNEQFF. As DNA, the CDR3 is TGTGCCAGCAGCTTAGCGCATGTAACTCGCTTACGCTCCTACAATGAGCAGTTCTTC.

The DNA for the CDR3 is TGTGCCAGCAGCTTATGGTCCAGGGGGCGAGAAGATACGCAGTATTTT. The encoded protein is CASSLWSRGREDTQYF. This chain connects TRBV11-3 to TRBJ2-3, with 8 bases lining up with TRBD1. The trim removed 2 bases at V and 5 bases at J, leaving 9 bases unmatched. Germline V gene lookup returns CDR1 SGHNT and CDR2 YENEEA. This CDR3 spans 16 amino acids.

V and J are TRBV9 and TRBJ2-7, with D uncertain. The CDR3 length is 15 residues. CDR1 SGDLS and CDR2 YYNGEE come from the germline V gene. Trimming shortened V by 4 bases and J by 0 bases, and 14 bases separated the two germline ends. The CDR3 bases are TGTGCCAGCAGCCCCCGTCGCGCGGTCTCCTACGAGCAGTACTTC. This translates into CASSPRRAVSYEQYF.

This clone is a singleton in its sample. This chain uses TRBV11-3 with TRBJ2-2, with a weak D call TRBD2 (5 bases). Germline loops: CDR1 SGHNT, CDR2 YENEEA. This CDR3 contains 15 residues. V was cut by 1 base and J by 1 base, with 7 bases left in between. CDR3 amino acids: CASSLGAGNTGELFF. The DNA of the CDR3 is TGTGCCAGCAGCTTAGGGGCGGGGAACACCGGGGAGCTGTTTTTT.

The chain carries TRBV25-1 and TRBJ2-7; 8 bases align to TRBD1. The CDR3 loop spans 14 amino acids. V was pared by 1 base and J by 2 bases, with 1 base of the junction left unmatched. Germline V gives CDR1 MGHDK, CDR2 SYGVNS. The CDR3: CASSESGQAYEQYF. The CDR3 DNA is TGTGCCAGCAGTGAATCGGGACAGGCCTACGAGCAGTACTTC.

The chain employs TRBV9 and TRBJ2-7; the match to TRBD2 covers 8 bases. With 6 bases clipped from V and 2 bases from J, the junction kept 7 bases outside the gene matches. This CDR3 region has 14 residues. The germline gives CDR1 SGDLS, CDR2 YYNGEE. This CDR3 reads CASTRSGSPYEQYF. The CDR3 DNA follows: TGTGCCAGCACTAGGAGCGGGAGCCCCTACGAGCAGTACTTC.

V is TRBV11-2 and J is TRBJ2-1, with D possibly TRBD2 on 6 matching bases. Germline assignment: CDR1 SGHAT and CDR2 FQNNGV. V lost 4 bases to trimming and J lost 4 bases, with 11 bases between them. This CDR3 is built from 14 residues. CDR3 sequence (DNA): TGTGCCAGCAGCTCCCGGGGGAGATACAATGAGCAGTTCTTC. Its protein is CASSSRGRYNEQFF.

The genes are TRBV6-1 and TRBJ1-5, with D hard to call. V was trimmed by 0 bases and J by 0 bases, leaving 9 bases between them. The CDR3 consists of 16 residues. Germline-derived CDR1 and CDR2 are MNHNS and SASEGT. CDR3 sequence (DNA): TGTGCCAGCAGTGAAGCGTCGGGTTATAGCAATCAGCCCCAGCATTTT. Protein sequence: CASSEASGYSNQPQHF.

The chain recombines TRBV9 with TRBJ1-3, with 8 bases lining up with TRBD1. This CDR3 is built from 17 residues. Trimming cost V 0 bases and J 4 bases; bases outside gene matches: 9. In germline, CDR1 is SGDLS, CDR2 YYNGEE. CDR3 sequence: CASSVDPHYRGGNTIYF. DNA for the CDR3: TGTGCCAGCAGCGTAGACCCTCACTACAGGGGGGGAAACACCATATATTTT.

The chain is built from TRBV2 and TRBJ1-5, with 7 bases identical to TRBD1. This CDR3 is 16 amino acids long. V lost 5 bases and J lost 7; bases outside the gene matches: 14. Germline V CDR1 and CDR2: SNHLY, FYNNEI. Here the CDR3 reads CASSRDRARQGQPQHF. For the CDR3, the DNA is TGTGCCAGCAGTAGAGACAGGGCGAGGCAGGGACAGCCCCAGCATTTT. Drawing the rest from reference TRBV2 and TRBJ1-5, the complete variable domain is EPEVTQTPSHQVTQMGQEVILRCVPISNHLYFYWYRQILGQKVEFLVSFYNNEISEKSEIFDDQFSVERPDGSNFTLKIRSTKLEDSAMYFCASSRDRARQGQPQHFGDGTRLSIL.

V usage is TRBV7-9 and J usage is TRBJ1-1; D unclear. Per the germline V gene, CDR1 is SEHNR and CDR2 is FQNEAQ (reference sequence). V lost 4 bases, J lost 1 base, and 7 bases lay in between. This CDR3 comprises 13 residues. The CDR3 coding sequence is TGTGCCAGCAGCTCCCAAGCGAACACTGAAGCTTTCTTT. It translates to CASSSQANTEAFF.

The chain couples TRBV7-3 to TRBJ2-5, with TRBD1 matching 11 bases. The CDR3 has 17 residues. Germline lookup yields CDR1 SGHTA and CDR2 FQGTGA. V was pared by 7 bases and J by 0 bases, with 10 bases of the junction left unmatched. CDR3 nucleotides: TGTGCCAGCAAAACAAGGACAGGGGGCTACCACCAAGAGACCCAGTACTTC. Protein: CASKTRTGGYHQETQYF.

The rearrangement uses TRBV5-1 and TRBJ1-2; D call uncertain. The CDR3 length is 15 residues. Germline values: CDR1 SGHRS, CDR2 YFSETQ. V lost 0 bases and J lost 8, with 17 bases in between. The CDR3 DNA sequence: TGCGCCAGCAGCTTGGCTCCCCCCGGGAACGACGGCTACACCTTC. Its protein product is CASSLAPPGNDGYTF.

The chain recombines TRBV7-6 with TRBJ2-7, with D tentatively TRBD2 (6 bases). Germline V gene data show CDR1 as SGHVS and CDR2 as FNYEAQ. The CDR3 extends over 17 amino acids. Deletions cut 5 bases from V and 0 bases from J, with 20 bases between. The CDR3 sequence is CASSLRMVAEVSYEQYF. CDR3 DNA: TGTGCCAGCAGCCTTAGAATGGTAGCGGAGGTCTCCTACGAGCAGTACTTC.

V is TRBV5-1 and J is TRBJ2-1; D might be TRBD1 (5 bases). The CDR3 length is 14 residues. Germline CDR1 reads SGHRS; CDR2 reads YFSETQ. V was shortened by 0 bases and J by 6 bases, with 10 bases between the two germline ends. CDR3 amino acids: CASSLARASNEQFF. The CDR3 DNA reads TGCGCCAGCAGCTTGGCCAGGGCTTCCAATGAGCAGTTCTTC.